The clone carrying this TCR beta chain appeared a single time. The antigen is unknown. A universal primer site and UMIs were added as TCR cDNA was made by 5'RACE template switching. TCRdb passed the 5' RACE reads through MiXCR, listing each CDR3 protein once. The data contain roughly 400,000 distinct CDR3 sequences, approximately 18% of them seen just once; the ten biggest clones take up 15% to 20%. The sample comes from a study of T cells after yellow fever vaccination. Study details: SMART-Seq v4 Ultra Low Input handled preparation of low-cell-number fractions.

Trimming took 4 bases from V and 7 from J; bases not matched to a gene: 4. Germline CDR1 and CDR2: LGHDT and YNNKEL (reference sequence). The CDR3 contains 14 residues. Whole-study results and caveats: A limited proportion of clonotypes was detected within both the CD4 and CD8 compartments.

The sequence was collected from a man aged 18 to 35 who received the YFV17D yellow fever vaccine. Specimen: PBMCs, collected before the yellow fever booster vaccination. The chain links TRBV3-1 to TRBJ2-1; 10 bases map to TRBD1. CDR3 in amino acids: CASSRGQGLNEQFF. The CDR3, as DNA: TGTGCCAGCAGCCGGGGACAGGGGCTAAATGAGCAGTTCTTC.